This T cell receptor beta chain was found in a study of PD-1 blockade in classical Hodgkin lymphoma. The count of this clone is one. Data came from immunoSEQ multiplex PCR; TCRdb stores just in-frame clones and leaves some out. This table has some 28,000 clones, 82% appearing once. Time point indicated: cycle 4 day 1 (C4D1), after 5 to 7 weeks of nivolumab. After autologous stem cell transplantation all patients relapsed, and prior brentuximab vedotin exposure differed between cohorts. The CDR3 spans 15 residues. CDR1 and CDR2 from the germline V gene are SGHTA and FQGNSA. The V gene lost 5 bases and the J gene lost 2 bases, with 15 bases spanning the gap.

The material sequenced was peripheral blood mononuclear cells (PBMCs), taken before the fourth cycle of nivolumab. This TCR was sampled from a human donor with classical Hodgkin lymphoma. The rearrangement joins TRBV7-2 to TRBJ1-2, with D possibly TRBD1 on 5 matching bases. This CDR3 is CASSPMGGKNYGYTF. Written as DNA, the CDR3 is TGTGCCAGCAGCCCCATGGGGGGGAAGAACTATGGCTACACCTTC.